The TCR beta chain under discussion was sequenced for a study of T-cell reconstitution after alpha-beta-depleted transplantation in children. Findings of the study overall: Roughly two months post-transplant, alpha-beta T cells reportedly originated from several hundred graft clones that had expanded. Fresh T-cell production supplied most of the T-cell counts and diversity seen one year after transplant.

Construction of the TCRbeta library involved unique molecular identifiers. Using its own MiXCR run on the PCR reads, TCRdb lists one record per CDR3 protein. The sample contains around 270,000 distinct CDR3 sequences, just over 7.5% of which appear only once. This CDR3 has 16 residues. The J segment lost 1 base and the V segment lost 4 bases, leaving 8 bases of the junction unmatched. Germline V lookup: CDR1 SGHRS, CDR2 YFSETQ. This clonotype has more than one count but fewer than ten. Its antigen is currently unknown. Material: peripheral blood, obtained 360 days after TCRalphabeta/CD19-depleted stem cell transplant. This TCR was sampled from a female patient between 2 and 10 years old who had a stem cell transplant for Fanconi anemia, so the T cells may come from the graft donor. V is TRBV5-1 and J is TRBJ2-5, with TRBD2 matching over 9 bases. The CDR3 loop reads CASSPRLAEVQETQYF. The CDR3 region has the DNA TGCGCCAGCAGCCCGAGACTAGCGGAGGTCCAAGAGACCCAGTACTTC.